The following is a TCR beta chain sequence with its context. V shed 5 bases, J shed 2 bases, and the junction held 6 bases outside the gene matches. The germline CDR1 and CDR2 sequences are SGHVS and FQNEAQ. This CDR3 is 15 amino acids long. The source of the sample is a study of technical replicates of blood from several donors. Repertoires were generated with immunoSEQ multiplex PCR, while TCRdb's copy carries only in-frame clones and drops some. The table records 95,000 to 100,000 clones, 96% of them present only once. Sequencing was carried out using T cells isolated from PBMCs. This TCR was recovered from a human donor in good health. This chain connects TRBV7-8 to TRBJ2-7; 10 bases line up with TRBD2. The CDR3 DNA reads TGTGCCAGCAGCCGAGCTAGCGGGGGCGCCTACGAGCAGTACTTC. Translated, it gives CASSRASGGAYEQYF.